Listed below are T cell receptor beta chains from one sample, sequenced in a study of human T cells and chemical hapten exposure. A single record per CDR3 protein comes from TCRdb applying MiXCR to the RACE reads. The sample includes 250,000 or so distinct CDR3 sequences, 7.7% of them seen just once. This specimen consisted of whole blood, obtained in connection with sensitization to the hapten diphenylcyclopropenone (DPC). These receptors came from a man younger than 35 with alopecia areata. Some clones in this sample may be carry-over from other donors' samples. CDR3s include the opening cysteine and the closing phenylalanine or tryptophan.

J gene,V gene,CDR3 protein
TRBJ2-5,TRBV15,CATSRESGEETQYF
TRBJ1-5,TRBV5-1,CASSLGQDNKPQHF
TRBJ1-2,TRBV5-1,CASSLGLYGYTF
TRBJ1-5,TRBV7-2,CASSSLFNQPQHF
TRBJ2-3,TRBV9,CASSVHRTDTQYF
TRBJ2-6,TRBV12-3/TRBV12-4,CASSPPISGANVLTF
TRBJ1-6,TRBV7-6,CASSPRGGSPLHF
TRBJ1-5,TRBV6-2/TRBV6-3,CASSSRDRGLYQPQHF
TRBJ1-5,TRBV9,CASSVDGGDQPQHF
TRBJ2-5,TRBV5-1,CASSLATGTGRETQYF
TRBJ1-6,TRBV5-1,CASSLGGRSPLHF
TRBJ1-5,TRBV20-1,CSARTPGDGNQPQHF
TRBJ2-7,TRBV10-3,CAISDRQGVDEQYF
TRBJ2-7,TRBV9,CASSVEPGSSYEQYF
TRBJ1-1,TRBV7-9,CASSLEQPNTEAFF
TRBJ1-1,TRBV6-1,CASSEVGQTEAFF
TRBJ2-7,TRBV12-3/TRBV12-4,CASSLQGGEQYF
TRBJ2-7,TRBV4-2,CASSPGQFSSYEQYF
TRBJ1-6,TRBV2,CASSEDRGEPPLHF
TRBJ1-4,TRBV18,CASSPAGVLTNEKLFF
TRBJ1-2,TRBV5-1,CASSLTHVGYGYTF
TRBJ2-1,TRBV6-2/TRBV6-3,CASSYNPGGYNEQFF
TRBJ1-1,TRBV5-1,CASSLDLTGDLNTEAFF
TRBJ1-1,TRBV6-2/TRBV6-3,CASSYPRETTEAFF
TRBJ1-1,TRBV6-5,CASSYSGGRNTEAFF
TRBJ1-3,TRBV6-5,CASSYSGPDSGNTIYF
TRBJ2-6,TRBV4-3,CASSPSPTSGANVLTF
TRBJ2-3,TRBV2,CASTYQQGRTDTQYF
TRBJ2-5,TRBV4-3,CASSQSMERQETQYF
TRBJ1-2,TRBV6-6,CASSFPGQGFDYGYTF
TRBJ2-1,TRBV9,CASSVTGNYNEQFF
TRBJ2-5,TRBV27,CASSLLHGETQYF
TRBJ2-5,TRBV18,CASSPARQEETQYF
TRBJ1-2,TRBV3-1,CASSRKGGTVNYGYTF
TRBJ1-6,TRBV7-3,CASSSGGGVHSPLHF
TRBJ1-5,TRBV7-2,CASSSQRNQPQHF
TRBJ2-2,TRBV7-3,CASSPSRTTGELFF
TRBJ2-7,TRBV7-9,CASSSTSGGASYEQYF
TRBJ1-2,TRBV20-1,CSAPEAANYGYTF
TRBJ2-5,TRBV10-3,CATAPGQGVETQYF
TRBJ2-7,TRBV20-1,CSASPFKTGGGYEQYF
TRBJ1-5,TRBV6-2/TRBV6-3,CASSYYPGSQPQHF
TRBJ1-3,TRBV20-1,CSALLHGPGNTIYF
TRBJ1-1,TRBV20-1,CSASSPLKTFEAFF
TRBJ2-7,TRBV6-1,CAISGPGDHYEQYF
TRBJ1-1,TRBV12-3/TRBV12-4,CASRGTGSGTEAFF
TRBJ1-1,TRBV4-3,CASSQDLRQGGTEAFF
TRBJ1-1,TRBV20-1,CRYLRGLNTEAFF
TRBJ2-7,TRBV6-5,CASSYSTRGSSYEQYF
TRBJ2-7,TRBV28,CASSSDPGTGIYEQYF
TRBJ2-7,TRBV15,CATSRLFLGDSSYEQYF
TRBJ1-1,TRBV12-3/TRBV12-4,CASSLRRRGGTEAFF
TRBJ1-1,TRBV5-6,CASSAYMNTEAFF
TRBJ1-4,TRBV4-1,CASSQSKTGEYEKLFF
TRBJ2-5,TRBV29-1,CSVVTDNQETQYF
TRBJ2-3,TRBV20-1,CSARGVGGTDTQYF
TRBJ2-3,TRBV28,CASRPGALDTQYF
TRBJ1-2,TRBV27,CASREQTNYGYTF